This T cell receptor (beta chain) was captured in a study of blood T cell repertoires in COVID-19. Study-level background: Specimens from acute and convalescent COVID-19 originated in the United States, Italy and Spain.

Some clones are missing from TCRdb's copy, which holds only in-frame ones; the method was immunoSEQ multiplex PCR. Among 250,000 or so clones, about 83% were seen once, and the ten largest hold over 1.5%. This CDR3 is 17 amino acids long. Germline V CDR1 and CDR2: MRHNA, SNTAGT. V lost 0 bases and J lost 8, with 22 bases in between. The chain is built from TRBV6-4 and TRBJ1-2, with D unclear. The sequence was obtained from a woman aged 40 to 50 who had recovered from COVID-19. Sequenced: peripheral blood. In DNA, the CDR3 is TGTGCCAGCAGTGACTCCGAGGTCGGGCCGGGGATTCGCGGCTACACCTTC. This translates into CASSDSEVGPGIRGYTF.